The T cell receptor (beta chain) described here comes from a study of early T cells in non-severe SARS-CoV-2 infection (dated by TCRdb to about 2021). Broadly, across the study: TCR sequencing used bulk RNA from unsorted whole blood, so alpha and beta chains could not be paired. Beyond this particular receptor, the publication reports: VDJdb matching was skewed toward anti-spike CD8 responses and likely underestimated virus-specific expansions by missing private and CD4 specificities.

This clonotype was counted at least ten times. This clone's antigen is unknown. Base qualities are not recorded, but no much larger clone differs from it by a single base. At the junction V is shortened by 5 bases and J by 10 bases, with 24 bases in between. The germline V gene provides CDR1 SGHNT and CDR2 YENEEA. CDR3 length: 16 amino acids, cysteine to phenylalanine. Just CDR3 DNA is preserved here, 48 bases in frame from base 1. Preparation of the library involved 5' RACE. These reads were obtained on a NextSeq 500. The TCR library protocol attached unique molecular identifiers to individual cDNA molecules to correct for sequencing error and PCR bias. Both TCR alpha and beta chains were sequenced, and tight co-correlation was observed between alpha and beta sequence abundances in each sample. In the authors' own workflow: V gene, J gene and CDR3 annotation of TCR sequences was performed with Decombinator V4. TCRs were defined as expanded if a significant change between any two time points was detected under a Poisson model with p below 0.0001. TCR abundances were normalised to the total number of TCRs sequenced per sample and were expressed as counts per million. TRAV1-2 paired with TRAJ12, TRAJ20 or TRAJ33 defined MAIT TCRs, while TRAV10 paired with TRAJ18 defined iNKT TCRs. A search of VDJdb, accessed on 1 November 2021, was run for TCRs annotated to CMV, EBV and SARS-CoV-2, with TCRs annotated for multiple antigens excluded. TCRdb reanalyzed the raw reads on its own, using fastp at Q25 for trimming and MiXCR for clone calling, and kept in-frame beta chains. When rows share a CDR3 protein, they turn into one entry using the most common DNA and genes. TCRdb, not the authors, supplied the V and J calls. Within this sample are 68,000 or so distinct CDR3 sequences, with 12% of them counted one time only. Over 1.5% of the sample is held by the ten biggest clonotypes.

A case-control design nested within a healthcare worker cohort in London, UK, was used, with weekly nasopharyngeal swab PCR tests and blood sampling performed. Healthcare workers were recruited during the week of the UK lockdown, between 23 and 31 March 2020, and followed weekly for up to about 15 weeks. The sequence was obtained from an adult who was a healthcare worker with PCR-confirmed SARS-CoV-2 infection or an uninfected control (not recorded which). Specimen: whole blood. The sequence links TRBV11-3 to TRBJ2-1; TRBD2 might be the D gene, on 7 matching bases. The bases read TGTGCCAGCAGCGCTGGACTAGGAGGCTCTCAGGGGGAGCAGTTCTTC. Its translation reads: CASSAGLGGSQGEQFF.